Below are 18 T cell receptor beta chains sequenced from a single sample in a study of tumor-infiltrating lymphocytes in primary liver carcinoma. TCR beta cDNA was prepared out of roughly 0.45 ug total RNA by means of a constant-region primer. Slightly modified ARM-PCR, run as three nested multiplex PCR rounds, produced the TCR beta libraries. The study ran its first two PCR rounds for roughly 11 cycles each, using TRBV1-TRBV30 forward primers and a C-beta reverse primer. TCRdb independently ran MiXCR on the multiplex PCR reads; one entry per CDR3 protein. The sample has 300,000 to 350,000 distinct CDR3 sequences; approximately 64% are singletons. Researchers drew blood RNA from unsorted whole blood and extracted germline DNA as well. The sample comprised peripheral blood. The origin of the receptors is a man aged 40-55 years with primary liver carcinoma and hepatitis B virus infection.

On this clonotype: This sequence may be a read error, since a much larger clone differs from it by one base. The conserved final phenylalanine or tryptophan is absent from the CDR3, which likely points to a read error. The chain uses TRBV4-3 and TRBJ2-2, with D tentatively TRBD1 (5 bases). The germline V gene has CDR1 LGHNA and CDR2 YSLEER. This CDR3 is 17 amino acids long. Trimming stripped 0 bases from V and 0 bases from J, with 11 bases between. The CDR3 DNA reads TGCGCCAGCAGCCAAGATCCGGACACAGCGAACACCGGGGAGCTGTTTTTG. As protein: CASSQDPDTANTGELFL.

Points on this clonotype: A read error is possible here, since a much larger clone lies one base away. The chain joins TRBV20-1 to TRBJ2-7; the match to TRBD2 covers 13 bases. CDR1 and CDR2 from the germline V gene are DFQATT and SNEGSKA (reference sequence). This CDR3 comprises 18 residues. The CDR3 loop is CSANGPGLAGPYSYVQYF. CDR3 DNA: TGCAGTGCCAACGGACCGGGACTAGCGGGACCATACTCCTACGTGCAGTACTTC.

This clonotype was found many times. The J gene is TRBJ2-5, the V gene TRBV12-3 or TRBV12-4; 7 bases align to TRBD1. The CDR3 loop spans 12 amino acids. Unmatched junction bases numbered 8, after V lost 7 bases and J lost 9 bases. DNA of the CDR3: TGTGCCAGCACCGCGGCTCAGGGGGCCCAGTACTTC. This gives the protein CASTAAQGAQYF.

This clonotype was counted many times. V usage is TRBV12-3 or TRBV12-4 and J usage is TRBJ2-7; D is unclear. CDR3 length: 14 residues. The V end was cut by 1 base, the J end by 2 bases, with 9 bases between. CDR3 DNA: TGTGCCAGCAGTTTAGAAGGATCCCCCTACGAGCAGTACTTC. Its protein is CASSLEGSPYEQYF.

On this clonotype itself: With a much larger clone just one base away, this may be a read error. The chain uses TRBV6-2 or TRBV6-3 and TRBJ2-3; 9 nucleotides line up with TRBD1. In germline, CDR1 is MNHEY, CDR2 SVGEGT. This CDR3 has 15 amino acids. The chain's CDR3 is CASSSWDRETDTQCF. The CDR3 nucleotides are TGTGCCAGCAGTTCCTGGGACAGGGAAACAGATACGCAGTGTTTT.

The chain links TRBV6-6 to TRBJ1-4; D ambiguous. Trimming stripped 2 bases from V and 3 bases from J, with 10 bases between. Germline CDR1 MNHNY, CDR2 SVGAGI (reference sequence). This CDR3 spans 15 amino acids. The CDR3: CASSYLREANEKLFF. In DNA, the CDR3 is TGTGCCAGCAGTTACCTCCGGGAGGCTAATGAAAAACTGTTTTTT.

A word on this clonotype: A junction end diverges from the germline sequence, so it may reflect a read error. CDR3 in DNA: TGTGCCAGCAGCCAAACCTTGCTCACCGGGGAGCTGTCTTTT. Translating it yields CASSQTLLTGELSF. J is TRBJ2-2 and V is TRBV4-2; D may be TRBD2 (5 bases). Germline V lookup: CDR1 LGHNA, CDR2 YNFKEQ. This CDR3 comprises 14 residues.

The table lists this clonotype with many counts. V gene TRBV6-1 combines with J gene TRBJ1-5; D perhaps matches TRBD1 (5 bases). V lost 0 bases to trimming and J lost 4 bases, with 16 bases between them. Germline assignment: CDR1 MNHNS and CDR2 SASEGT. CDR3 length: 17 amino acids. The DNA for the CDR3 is TGTGCCAGCAGTGAAGCTTCCCCGGGAACAGGTAATCAGCCCCAGCATTTT. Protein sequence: CASSEASPGTGNQPQHF.

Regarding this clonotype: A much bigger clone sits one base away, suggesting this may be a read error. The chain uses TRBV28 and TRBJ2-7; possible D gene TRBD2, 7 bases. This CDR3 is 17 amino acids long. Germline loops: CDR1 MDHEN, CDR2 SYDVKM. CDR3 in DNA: TGTACCAGCAGTCCCCCTGTAGGGGGAGGGCCCTCCGACGAGCAGTACTTC. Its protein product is CTSSPPVGGGPSDEQYF. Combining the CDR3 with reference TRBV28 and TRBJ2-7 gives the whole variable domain DVKVTQSSRYLVKRTGEKVFLECVQDMDHENMFWYRQDPGLGLRLIYFSYDVKMKEKGDIPEGYSVSREKKERFSLILESASTNQTSMYLCTSSPPVGGGPSDEQYFGPGTRLTVT.

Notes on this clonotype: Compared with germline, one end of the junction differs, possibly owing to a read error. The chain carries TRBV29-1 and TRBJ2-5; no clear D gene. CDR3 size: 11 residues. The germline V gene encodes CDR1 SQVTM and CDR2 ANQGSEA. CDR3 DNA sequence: TGCAGCACGAGGTTAGGAGAGACCCACTACTTC. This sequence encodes CSTRLGETHYF.

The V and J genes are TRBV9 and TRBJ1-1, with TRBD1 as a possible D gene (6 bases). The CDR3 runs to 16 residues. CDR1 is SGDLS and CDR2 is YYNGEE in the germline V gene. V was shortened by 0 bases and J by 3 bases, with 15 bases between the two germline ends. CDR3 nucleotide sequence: TGTGCCAGCAGCGTAGCTGGCGGGGGGCACGACACTGAAGCTTTCTTT. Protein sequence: CASSVAGGGHDTEAFF. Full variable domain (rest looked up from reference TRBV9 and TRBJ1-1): DSGVTQTPKHLITATGQRVTLRCSPRSGDLSVYWYQQSLDQGLQFLIQYYNGEERAKGNILERFSAQQFPDLHSELNLSSLELGDSALYFCASSVAGGGHDTEAFFGQGTRLTVV.

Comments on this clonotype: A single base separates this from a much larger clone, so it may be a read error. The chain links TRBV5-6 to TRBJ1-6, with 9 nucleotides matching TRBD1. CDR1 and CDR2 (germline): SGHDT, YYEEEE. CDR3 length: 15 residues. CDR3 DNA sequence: TGTGCCAGCAGCTTGGGGACAGGGGTCGTTTCACACCTCCACTTT. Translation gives CASSLGTGVVSHLHF.

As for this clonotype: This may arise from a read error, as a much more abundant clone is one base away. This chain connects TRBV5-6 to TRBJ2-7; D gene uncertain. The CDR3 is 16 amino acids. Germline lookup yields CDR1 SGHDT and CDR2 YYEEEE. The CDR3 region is CASSLDAYDPAYKQYF. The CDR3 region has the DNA TGTGCCAGCAGCTTGGACGCTTACGACCCAGCCTACAAGCAGTACTTC.

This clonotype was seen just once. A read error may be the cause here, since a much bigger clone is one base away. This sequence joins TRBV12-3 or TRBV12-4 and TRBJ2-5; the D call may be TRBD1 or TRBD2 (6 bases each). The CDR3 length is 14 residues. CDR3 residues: CANSFMGGRETQYF. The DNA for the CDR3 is TGTGCCAACAGTTTTATGGGGGGCCGGGAGACCCAGTACTTC.

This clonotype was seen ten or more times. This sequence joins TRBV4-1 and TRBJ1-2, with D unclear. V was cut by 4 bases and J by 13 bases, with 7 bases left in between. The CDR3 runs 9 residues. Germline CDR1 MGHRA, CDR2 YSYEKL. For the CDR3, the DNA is TGCGCCAGCAGCCCTGGCGCCACCTTC. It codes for CASSPGATF.

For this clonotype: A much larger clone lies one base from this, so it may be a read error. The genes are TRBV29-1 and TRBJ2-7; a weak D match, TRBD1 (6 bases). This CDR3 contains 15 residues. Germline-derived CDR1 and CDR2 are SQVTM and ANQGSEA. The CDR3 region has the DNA TGCAGCGGCGTTACGCAGGGGCCCAGCTCCTACGAGGAGTACTTC. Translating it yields CSGVTQGPSSYEEYF.

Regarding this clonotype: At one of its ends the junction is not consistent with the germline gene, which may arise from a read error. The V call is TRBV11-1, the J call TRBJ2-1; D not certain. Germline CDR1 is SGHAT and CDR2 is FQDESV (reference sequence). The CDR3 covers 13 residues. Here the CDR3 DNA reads TGTGCCGGCAGCTCGTCCCAGGCGGATGAGCAGTTCTTC. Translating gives CAGSSSQADEQFF.

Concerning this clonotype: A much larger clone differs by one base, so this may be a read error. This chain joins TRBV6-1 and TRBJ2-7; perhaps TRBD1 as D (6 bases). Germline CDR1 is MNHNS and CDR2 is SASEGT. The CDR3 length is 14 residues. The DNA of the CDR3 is TGTGCCAGCAGTGAAGGACAGGCGTGGCACGAGCAGGACTTC. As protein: CASSEGQAWHEQDF.